The entry that follows covers one T cell receptor beta chain sequence. Its antigen is undetermined. The data were taken from a study of cytomegalovirus exposure and HLA in healthy donors. Study overall: HLA-typed donors were the source of approximately 80 million unique TCRs, which an early data release held. The Caucasian-associated ancestry cluster contained around four fifths of the roughly 370 genotyped donors. Findings and limits, study-wide: Earlier findings revealed that most TCR beta V segments proved productive either about 90% or about 30% of the time.

The CDR3 contains 16 residues. Germline values: CDR1 SEHNR, CDR2 FQNEAQ (reference sequence). V lost 3 bases to trimming and J lost 6 bases, with 18 bases between them. The PCR ran on 60 Vbeta and 13 Jbeta primers. Some clones are missing from TCRdb's copy, which holds only in-frame ones; the method was immunoSEQ multiplex PCR. This table holds 95,000 to 100,000 clones, approximately 74% found once. The sequencing input was PBMCs. This TCR came from a male donor in good health and CMV-seronegative. The gene calls are TRBV7-9 and TRBJ2-4; D uncertain. The CDR3 here is CASSLAGSPRGNIQYF. The CDR3 DNA follows: TGTGCCAGCAGCTTGGCCGGTTCGCCCCGCGGAAACATTCAGTACTTC.